This is a list of T cell receptor beta chains from one sample in a study of immune heterogeneity within non-small cell lung tumors. TCRdb called the multiplex PCR reads again in MiXCR, with one record for every CDR3 protein. This sample yields under 20,000 distinct CDR3 sequences, of which approximately 26% are seen a single time; about 4% belongs to the top ten. The sample consisted of lung tumor tissue. These receptors were taken from a man aged 40-55 years with non-small cell lung cancer. The CDR3 runs from the conserved cysteine through the conserved F or W. Fields, in order: V gene, CDR3 length, J gene, clone size, D gene, CDR3 DNA, CDR3 protein. D genes are given only for firm matches. For some rows the clone size is stated as once, few or many, or as a class when expanded; others skip it.

>TRBV3-2|17|TRBJ2-1|few|NA
TGTGCCAGCAGCTACGGACTAGCGGGAGTATCCTACAATGAGCAGTTCTTC
CASSYGLAGVSYNEQFF
>TRBV18|15|TRBJ2-3|many|TRBD1
TGTGCCAGCTCACTCGGGACAGGTGGCACAGATACGCAGTATTTT
CASSLGTGGTDTQYF
>TRBV4-3|16|TRBJ2-1|NA|NA
TGCGCCAGCAGCCAAGGTCTCGCGTACGACTACAATGAGCAGTTCTTC
CASSQGLAYDYNEQFF
>TRBV6-2/TRBV6-3|17|TRBJ2-5|NA|NA
TGTGCCAGCAGCCCGGGGGTTTTCCGGCCACCGGGCCAGACCCAGTACTTC
CASSPGVFRPPGQTQYF
>TRBV4-1|15|TRBJ2-1|few|TRBD2
TGCGCCAGCAGCCAAGGGTCAGCGGGAGAGAATGAGCAGTTCTTC
CASSQGSAGENEQFF
>TRBV9|13|TRBJ1-2|many|NA
TGTGCCAGCAGCGTATCTGGGAACTATGGCTACACCTTC
CASSVSGNYGYTF
>TRBV28|15|TRBJ2-3|few|TRBD2
TGTGCCAGCAAGGGGAGGGGCGCGGGTACAGATACGCAGTATTTT
CASKGRGAGTDTQYF
>TRBV19|13|TRBJ1-1|NA|NA
TGTGCCAGTAGTAGGGGTTCTACTTTTGAAGCTTTCTTT
CASSRGSTFEAFF
>TRBV20-1|14|TRBJ1-2|many|NA
TGCAGTGCTAGAGTTATGGGGCAAAACTATGGCTACACCTTC
CSARVMGQNYGYTF
>TRBV12-3/TRBV12-4|14|TRBJ2-3|many|TRBD2
TGTGCCAGCAGTATAGGACTAGTCGCAGATACGCAGTATTTT
CASSIGLVADTQYF
>TRBV20-1|13|TRBJ1-1|NA|TRBD1
TGCAGTGCCCCGGGGACAGTTACCACTGAAGCTTTCTTT
CSAPGTVTTEAFF
>TRBV10-1|13|TRBJ2-2|medium-sized|NA
TGCGCCAGCAGGCAAACCGATACCGGGGAGCTGTTTTTT
CASRQTDTGELFF
>TRBV6-9|16|TRBJ2-4|NA|TRBD2
TGTGCCAGCATTTTAAATAGCGGGAGGGCCGAAAACATTCAGTACTTC
CASILNSGRAENIQYF
>TRBV15|15|TRBJ2-3|medium-sized|NA
TGTGCCACCAGCAGAGGAGATGCTAGCACAGATACGCAGTATTTT
CATSRGDASTDTQYF
>TRBV27|16|TRBJ2-1|few|NA
TGTGCCAGCAGTTTTGCGAATTCTGGCTCCTACAATGAGCAGTTCTTC
CASSFANSGSYNEQFF
>TRBV7-6|14|TRBJ1-1|NA|NA
TGTGCCAGCAGCGGATGGGACACGAACACTGAAGCTTTCTTT
CASSGWDTNTEAFF
>TRBV6-1|15|TRBJ1-6|medium-sized|NA
TGTGCCAGCAGGACACAAAGCTCCTATAATTCACCCCTCCACTTT
CASRTQSSYNSPLHF
>TRBV9|16|TRBJ2-1|many|TRBD2
TGTGCCAGCAGCGTAGATAGCGGGAGGGCCCTCGGTGAGCAGTTCTTC
CASSVDSGRALGEQFF
>TRBV11-3|16|TRBJ2-1|medium-sized|TRBD1
TGTGCCAGCAGCTCAGCCGGGACAGTATCCTACAATGAGCAGTTCTTC
CASSSAGTVSYNEQFF
>TRBV7-6|14|TRBJ2-5|NA|NA
TGTGCCAGCAGCTTCCAGGAAGGCCGGGAGACCCAGTACTTC
CASSFQEGRETQYF
>TRBV30|13|TRBJ1-5|few|NA
TGTGCCTGGAAGAAGGACAGTGAGCAGCCCCAGCATTTT
CAWKKDSEQPQHF
>TRBV27|13|TRBJ1-2|many|NA
TGTGCCAGCAGTCCCCGGCGGGGGAATGGCTACACCTTC
CASSPRRGNGYTF
>TRBV12-3/TRBV12-4|13|TRBJ2-3|NA|NA
TGTGCCAGCAGTCCGAGAGGGCAAGATACGCAGTATTTT
CASSPRGQDTQYF
>TRBV6-5|16|TRBJ1-2|few|NA
TGTGCCAGCAGTTATGGAGGGGGGCAGGGGAGGCTTGGCTACACCTTC
CASSYGGGQGRLGYTF
>TRBV5-6|24|TRBJ2-2|NA|TRBD2
TGTGCCAGCAGCTTGGCTTTCAGTAATCGCGGGAGGGCCCTCCCGCTAGTGAGACACGGGGAGCTGTTTTTT
CASSLAFSNRGRALPLVRHGELFF
>TRBV7-9|15|TRBJ2-1|NA|NA
TGTGCCAGCAGCTTAGTTCTAGCGCAATACAATGAGCAGTTCTTC
CASSLVLAQYNEQFF
>TRBV19|14|TRBJ1-1|NA|NA
TGTGCCAGTAGCCTATGGGGATCGAACACTGAAGCTTTCTTT
CASSLWGSNTEAFF
>TRBV5-6|14|TRBJ1-2|NA|NA
TGTGCCAGCAGCTTCGTAGGTTTAAGCTATGGCTACACCTTC
CASSFVGLSYGYTF